Following are 24 T cell receptor beta chains from one sample sequenced in a study of Graves' ophthalmopathy and Graves' hyperthyroidism. TCR beta CDR3 amplification used RNA transcripts. First-round RT-PCR used HTBI primers; second-round multiplex PCR followed. TCRdb redid the calling of the multiplex PCR reads with MiXCR, one entry per CDR3 protein. The data hold over a million distinct CDR3 sequences, with about two fifths observed a single time. Sequencing was carried out using peripheral blood or thyroid tissue (not recorded which). The receptors stem from an adult man with Graves' hyperthyroidism.

This clonotype came up many times. The chain combines TRBV7-8 with TRBJ1-6; D gene ambiguous. CDR3 length: 13 residues. CDR1 SGHVS and CDR2 FQNEAQ come from the germline V gene. Trimming left V 4 bases short and J 14 bases short, with 15 bases between. Here the CDR3 reads CASSSYMALTLHF. The CDR3 DNA follows: TGTGCCAGCAGCTCCTACATGGCCCTCACCCTCCACTTT. The full variable domain, in which reference TRBV7-8 and TRBJ1-6 provide the parts outside the CDR3, is GAGVSQSPRYKVAKRGQDVALRCDPISGHVSLFWYQQALGQGPEFLTYFQNEAQLDKSGLPSDRFFAERPEGSVSTLKIQRTQQEDSAVYLCASSSYMALTLHFGNGTRLTVT.

Ten or more counts support this clonotype. The chain combines TRBV19 with TRBJ1-5; 8 bases fit TRBD1. The germline V gene encodes CDR1 LNHDA and CDR2 SQIVND (reference sequence). V lost 7 bases and J lost 1; bases outside the gene matches: 3. The CDR3 is 14 residues long. DNA for the CDR3: TGTGCCAGTATGGACAGGGTGAGCAATCAGCCCCAGCATTTT. As protein: CASMDRVSNQPQHF.

The gene calls are TRBV4-2 and TRBJ1-5; 7 bases align to TRBD1. Germline-derived CDR1 and CDR2 are LGHNA and YNFKEQ. Trimming at V came to 1 base and at J to 11 bases, leaving 8 bases not matched to a gene. The CDR3 consists of 14 residues. The CDR3 DNA sequence: TGTGCCAGCAGCCAAGGGACCGGAGGACAGGCCCAGCATTTT. It yields the protein CASSQGTGGQAQHF.

As to this clonotype: A much larger clone lies one base from this, so it may be a read error. The CDR3 protein is CASSFGVGDEQYF. CDR3 DNA sequence: TGCGCCAGCAGCTTCGGGGTCGGCGACGAGCAGTACTTC. The chain combines TRBV5-1 with TRBJ2-7; TRBD2 is a possible D gene (5 bases). Germline assignment: CDR1 SGHRS and CDR2 YFSETQ. V dropped 2 bases and J dropped 5 bases, with 11 bases sitting between them. The CDR3 spans 13 residues.

At least ten counts were recorded for this clonotype. The chain uses TRBV5-8 and TRBJ2-5; 10 nucleotides line up with TRBD2. The CDR3 is 15 residues long. Trimming took 0 bases from V and 2 from J; bases not matched to a gene: 1. The germline gives CDR1 SGHTS, CDR2 YDEGEE. The CDR3 nucleotides read TGTGCCAGCAGCTTGGTACTAGCGGGACAAGAGACCCAGTACTTC. Residues: CASSLVLAGQETQYF. The whole variable domain, filled in from reference TRBV5-8 and TRBJ2-5, reads EAGVTQSPTHLIKTRGQQATLRCSPISGHTSVYWYQQALGLGLQFLLWYDEGEERNRGNFPPRFSGRQFPNYSSELNVNALELEDSALYLCASSLVLAGQETQYFGPGTRLLVL.

In its sample, this clonotype was seen many times. J is TRBJ1-2 and V is TRBV6-5; 10 bases match TRBD1. The trim removed 6 bases at V and 7 bases at J, leaving 5 bases unmatched. The CDR3 spans 13 residues. Per the germline V gene, CDR1 is MNHEY and CDR2 is SVGAGI. The CDR3 DNA reads as TGTGCCAGCAGCCCGACAGGGGGCCTTGGCTACACCTTC. As protein: CASSPTGGLGYTF.

The chain employs TRBV6-2 or TRBV6-3 and TRBJ1-5, with D unclear. This CDR3 region has 14 residues. Trimming removed 3 bases at V and 3 bases at J, with 9 bases between. CDR1 and CDR2 (germline): MNHEY, SVGEGT. As DNA, the CDR3 is TGTGCCAGCAGTTATCCGGGCCACAATCAGCCCCAGCATTTT. Translating it yields CASSYPGHNQPQHF.

Ten or more counts support this clonotype. The DNA of the CDR3 is TGCAGCGCCAGGGCTCTAGATGGCTACACCTTC. It encodes CSARALDGYTF. The chain carries TRBV29-1 and TRBJ1-2; possibly TRBD1 for D (5 bases). The CDR3 totals 11 residues. V was shortened by 7 bases and J by 6 bases, with 12 bases between the two germline ends. Germline CDR1 SQVTM, CDR2 ANQGSEA.

This clonotype appeared many times. The rearrangement joins TRBV7-2 to TRBJ1-2; the D gene is possibly TRBD1 (6 bases). V was trimmed by 2 bases and J by 2 bases, leaving 15 bases between them. The CDR3 length is 16 residues. Per the germline V gene, CDR1 is SGHTA and CDR2 is FQGNSA. CDR3: CASSLSIVGANYGYTF. CDR3 DNA sequence: TGTGCCAGCAGCTTATCAATCGTGGGGGCGAACTATGGCTACACCTTC.

This clonotype came up many times. V usage is TRBV20-1 and J usage is TRBJ2-7; D could derive from TRBD1 or TRBD2 (6 bases each). The germline V gene has CDR1 DFQATT and CDR2 SNEGSKA (reference sequence). V shed 4 bases and J shed 2 bases, with 12 bases lying between them. The CDR3 consists of 13 residues. The CDR3 sequence is CSAKGGGPYEQYF. Written as DNA, the CDR3 is TGCAGTGCTAAGGGGGGCGGACCCTACGAGCAGTACTTC.

This clonotype was seen a handful of times. This may stem from a read error, because a much larger clone lies one nucleotide away. The chain employs TRBV11-2 and TRBJ1-2, with D maybe TRBD1 (6 bases). Trimming left V 5 bases short and J 8 bases short, with 18 bases between. The CDR3 spans 14 residues. Germline-derived CDR1 and CDR2 are SGHAT and FQNNGV. The CDR3: CASSAGTPVLGYTF. The CDR3 DNA reads TGTGCCAGCAGCGCCGGGACACCGGTATTAGGCTACACCTTC. Complete variable domain (other parts from reference TRBV11-2 and TRBJ1-2): EAGVAQSPRYKIIEKRQSVAFWCNPISGHATLYWYQQILGQGPKLLIQFQNNGVVDDSQLPKDRFSAERLKGVDSTLKIQPAKLEDSAVYLCASSAGTPVLGYTFGSGTRLTVV.

The table lists this clonotype with many counts. The V and J genes are TRBV7-8 and TRBJ2-7; D is unclear. Germline V lookup: CDR1 SGHVS, CDR2 FQNEAQ. V shed 1 base and J shed 3 bases, with 13 bases lying between them. The CDR3 totals 15 residues. CDR3 region: CASSLVGFPFYEQYF. The CDR3 region has the DNA TGTGCCAGCAGCTTAGTTGGATTCCCTTTCTACGAGCAGTACTTC. Supplemented by reference TRBV7-8 and TRBJ2-7, the full variable domain reads GAGVSQSPRYKVAKRGQDVALRCDPISGHVSLFWYQQALGQGPEFLTYFQNEAQLDKSGLPSDRFFAERPEGSVSTLKIQRTQQEDSAVYLCASSLVGFPFYEQYFGPGTRLTVT.

This clonotype was seen at least ten times. The chain links TRBV2 to TRBJ1-1; D not certain. V was cut by 4 bases and J by 1 base, with 13 bases left in between. The CDR3 covers 15 residues. Germline assignment: CDR1 SNHLY and CDR2 FYNNEI. The CDR3 DNA is TGTGCCAGCAGTGTACTCCCTAGTGGGAACACTGAAGCTTTCTTT. Protein sequence: CASSVLPSGNTEAFF.

This clonotype was recorded many times. The gene calls are TRBV7-9 and TRBJ1-3; D is unclear. The V and J ends lost 4 bases and 0 bases respectively, with 10 bases between them. The V gene's germline CDR1 is SEHNR and CDR2 FQNEAQ (reference sequence). The CDR3 runs 15 residues. The CDR3 region is CASSSDFNSGNTIYF. CDR3 DNA sequence: TGTGCCAGCAGCTCGGACTTCAACTCTGGAAACACCATATATTTT.

The chain combines TRBV10-2 with TRBJ2-7; D is ambiguous. In germline, CDR1 is WSHSY, CDR2 SAAADI. V lost 8 bases to trimming and J lost 0 bases, with 8 bases between them. The CDR3 sequence is 12 residues long. The CDR3 nucleotides read TGCGCCAGCGAAACGGACTCCTACGAGCAGTACTTC. Protein sequence: CASETDSYEQYF.

The chain is built from TRBV6-2 or TRBV6-3 and TRBJ2-7, with D perhaps matching TRBD1 (5 bases). This CDR3 is 15 amino acids long. The germline CDR1 and CDR2 sequences are MNHEY and SVGEGT. The V and J ends lost 6 bases and 0 bases respectively, with 15 bases between them. DNA for the CDR3: TGTGCCAGCAGCGCTGAGACAGTCCGCTCCTACGAGCAGTACTTC. Encoded protein: CASSAETVRSYEQYF.

Of note for this clonotype: A much larger clone lies a single base off, so this may be a read error. The CDR3 here is CSAKTSGGGTQYF. The CDR3 nucleotides are TGCAGTGCCAAGACTAGCGGGGGGGGGACCCAGTACTTC. The chain has TRBV20-1 and TRBJ2-5; 14 bases fit TRBD2. Per germline, CDR1 DFQATT and CDR2 SNEGSKA (reference sequence). CDR3 length: 13 residues. The trim removed 6 bases at V and 7 bases at J, leaving 4 bases unmatched.

In this sample, this clonotype turned up a few times. The rearrangement joins TRBV5-8 to TRBJ1-4, with D possibly matching TRBD1 (6 bases). The CDR3 runs to 16 residues. V was trimmed by 4 bases and J by 0 bases, leaving 13 bases between them. Per the germline V gene, CDR1 is SGHTS and CDR2 is YDEGEE. The CDR3, as DNA: TGTGCCAGCAGCCCTCTTACAGGGACAACTAATGAAAAACTGTTTTTT. Translation: CASSPLTGTTNEKLFF.

In this sample, this clonotype turned up a few times. The V gene is TRBV9, the J gene TRBJ1-2; 10 bases match TRBD1. The CDR3 has 16 residues. The ends lost 2 bases at V and 4 bases at J; junction bases unmatched: 8. CDR1 is SGDLS, CDR2 YYNGEE, per germline. In DNA, the CDR3 is TGTGCCAGCAGCGTTTCGACAGGGGGCGCAGGCTATGGCTACACCTTC. It codes for CASSVSTGGAGYGYTF.

The chain combines TRBV20-1 with TRBJ1-1; D is perhaps TRBD1 (5 bases). This CDR3 has 15 amino acids. The germline V and J ends were trimmed by 3 bases and 1 base, with 15 bases remaining between them. Germline values: CDR1 DFQATT, CDR2 SNEGSKA (reference sequence). As DNA, the CDR3 is TGCAGTGCTAGCTGGGCGCGTACAGGGAACACTGAAGCTTTCTTT. Its protein product is CSASWARTGNTEAFF.

The sample holds a few counts of this clonotype. The chain uses TRBV6-1 and TRBJ1-1, with D hard to call. Germline loops: CDR1 MNHNS, CDR2 SASEGT. CDR3 length: 13 residues. With 7 bases removed from V and 5 bases from J, the gap between germline ends came to 14 bases. CDR3 protein: CASTEILETEAFF. DNA of the CDR3: TGTGCCAGCACTGAGATCTTGGAGACTGAAGCTTTCTTT.

At least ten counts were recorded for this clonotype. The rearrangement links TRBV7-9 to TRBJ2-6; D unresolved. The V end was cut by 6 bases, the J end by 0 bases, with 12 bases between. The CDR3 has 16 amino acids. CDR1 and CDR2 (germline): SEHNR, FQNEAQ (reference sequence). CDR3 nucleotides: TGTGCCAGCAGTAGGTTGACCGGCTCTGGGGCCAACGTCCTGACTTTC. This codes for CASSRLTGSGANVLTF.

The chain links TRBV12-3 or TRBV12-4 to TRBJ2-5, with 12 bases matching TRBD1. The length of the CDR3 is 15 residues. V shed 6 bases and J 0 bases; nucleotides not matched to a gene: 2. The chain's CDR3 is CASSGTGGNQETQYF. The CDR3 DNA is TGTGCCAGCAGCGGGACAGGGGGCAACCAAGAGACCCAGTACTTC.

In DNA, the CDR3 is TGCAGTGCAAAGGACAGGGGCGTCGGGGAGCTGTTTTTT. Encoded protein: CSAKDRGVGELFF. This sequence joins TRBV20-1 and TRBJ2-2, with TRBD1 matching 9 bases. The CDR3 length is 13 residues. The ends lost 6 bases at V and 7 bases at J; junction bases unmatched: 6. In germline, CDR1 is DFQATT, CDR2 SNEGSKA (reference sequence).